The 30 T cell receptor beta chains listed next were all sequenced from one sample in a study of T cells in localized non-small cell lung cancer (dated by TCRdb to 2020 to 2021). Libraries were constructed by the immunoSEQ multiplex PCR assay. The clones in this table, taken by TCRdb from immuneACCESS, are in-frame only. Not every clone is retained; where verified, under half of the shortfall comes from an unresolved V gene, and the cause of the rest is unknown. In all, the sample holds tens of thousands of clones, and about 88% of those were seen once. 6.5% to 9% of the sample is taken by the ten largest. The material was peripheral blood, obtained before any cancer treatment. The receptors come from a woman aged 18 to 50 with stage III lung adenocarcinoma.

This clone showed up just once. This chain uses TRBV7-2 with TRBJ2-1, with TRBD2 matching over 7 bases. CDR1 SGHTA and CDR2 FQGNSA come from the germline V gene. There are 17 residues in the CDR3. V was pared by 1 base and J by 4 bases, with 10 bases of the junction left unmatched. CDR3 nucleotide sequence: TGTGCCAGCAGCTTAGTAGTGGGGAGGGGCCGGTACAATGAGCAGTTCTTC. It encodes CASSLVVGRGRYNEQFF.

This chain uses TRBV13 with TRBJ2-7, with unresolved D. This CDR3 is built from 12 residues. Per the germline V gene, CDR1 is PRHDT and CDR2 is FYEKMQ (reference sequence). The ends were cut back, 4 bases at V and 12 bases at J, with 16 bases in the middle. CDR3 residues: CASSSRLDPLYF. CDR3 bases: TGTGCCAGCAGCTCCCGGTTGGACCCTCTGTACTTC.

This chain connects TRBV19 to TRBJ2-1, with TRBD1 as a possible D gene (6 bases). Germline CDR1 reads LNHDA; CDR2 reads SQIVND (reference sequence). V lost 7 bases to trimming and J lost 3 bases, with 10 bases between them. The CDR3 length is 13 residues. The CDR3 DNA reads as TGTGCCAGTATGGGGGCTGACTACAATGAGCAGTTCTTC. As protein: CASMGADYNEQFF.

The J gene is TRBJ1-4, the V gene TRBV9; D gene ambiguous. Looked up from germline, CDR1 is SGDLS and CDR2 is YYNGEE. The ends were cut back, 4 bases at V and 3 bases at J, with 13 bases in the middle. The CDR3 runs 15 residues. CDR3 loop: CASSPRGSSNEKLFF. In nucleotides, the CDR3 is TGTGCCAGCAGCCCGCGTGGGTCCTCTAATGAAAAACTGTTTTTT.

This chain links TRBV9 with TRBJ2-1, with D tentatively TRBD1 or TRBD2 (6 bases each). Germline V gene lookup returns CDR1 SGDLS and CDR2 YYNGEE. This CDR3 comprises 17 residues. The V end was cut by 3 bases, the J end by 0 bases, with 16 bases between. This chain's CDR3 is CASSAASRGPSYNEQFF. The CDR3 DNA is TGTGCCAGCAGCGCTGCCTCACGGGGGCCCTCCTACAATGAGCAGTTCTTC.

The gene calls are TRBV19 and TRBJ2-7, with 11 nucleotides matching TRBD1. V lost 2 bases, J lost 5 bases, and 5 bases stayed unmatched. The CDR3 length is 15 residues. The germline V gene has CDR1 LNHDA and CDR2 SQIVND (reference sequence). In nucleotides, the CDR3 is TGTGCCAGTAGTATAAGGGGACAGGGGGAAAACGAGCAGTACTTC. Its protein product is CASSIRGQGENEQYF.

The chain couples TRBV30 to TRBJ1-6; D is uncertain. There are 12 residues in the CDR3. Deletions cut 3 bases from V and 7 bases from J, with 7 bases between. Germline V gene sequence: CDR1 GTSNPN, CDR2 SVGIG (reference sequence). CDR3 sequence (DNA): TGTGCCTGGAGGGGAGGGAATTCACCCCTCCACTTT. Translated: CAWRGGNSPLHF.

The gene calls are TRBV30 and TRBJ1-5; weak D call: TRBD1 (6 bases). In germline, CDR1 is GTSNPN, CDR2 SVGIG (reference sequence). CDR3 length equals 13 residues. V gave up 2 bases and J gave up 3 bases, with 8 bases separating them. The CDR3 protein is CAWSTGTNQPQHF. In nucleotides, the CDR3 is TGTGCCTGGAGTACAGGGACCAATCAGCCCCAGCATTTT. Drawing the rest from reference TRBV30 and TRBJ1-5, the complete variable domain is SQTIHQWPATLVQPVGSPLSLECTVEGTSNPNLYWYRQAAGRGLQLLFYSVGIGQISSEVPQNLSASRPQDRQFILSSKKLLLSDSGFYLCAWSTGTNQPQHFGDGTRLSIL.

This chain connects TRBV29-1 to TRBJ1-2, with D maybe TRBD1 (6 bases). Germline V CDR1 and CDR2: SQVTM, ANQGSEA. The CDR3 spans 13 residues. Trimming stripped 2 bases from V and 2 bases from J, with 9 bases between. Written as DNA, the CDR3 is TGCAGCGTTGAAACAGGGTCAAACTATGGCTACACCTTC. Translating gives CSVETGSNYGYTF.

This clone was picked up one time. Germline is not matched at one junction end, which may reflect a read error. J is TRBJ2-2 and V is TRBV30; D possibly corresponds to TRBD1 (6 bases). In germline, CDR1 is GTSNPN, CDR2 SVGIG (reference sequence). This CDR3 has 14 residues. CDR3 nucleotides: TGTGCCTGTCGGGACACCCACGAACACCGGGGAGCTGTTTTT. Translated, it gives CACRDTHEHRGAVF.

The J gene is TRBJ2-3, the V gene TRBV6-5; a possible D gene is TRBD1 (6 bases). Germline lookup yields CDR1 MNHEY and CDR2 SVGAGI. This CDR3 has 13 amino acids. Trimming removed 5 bases at V and 3 bases at J, with 9 bases between. The CDR3 is CASSRGGTDTQYF. CDR3 in DNA: TGTGCCAGCAGTCGAGGGGGTACAGATACGCAGTATTTT.

The V gene is TRBV29-1, the J gene TRBJ2-2; 7 bases fit TRBD1. The V and J ends lost 7 bases and 4 bases, in that order; junction bases with no gene match: 12. Germline V CDR1 and CDR2: SQVTM, ANQGSEA. The CDR3 sequence is 15 residues long. CDR3 DNA sequence: TGCAGCGGGACCTCTACAGGGGCGGGCACCGGGGAGCTGTTTTTT. It is translated as CSGTSTGAGTGELFF.

This clone has just one count. The CDR3 loop is CASSKIGSSGQEQFF. CDR3 bases: TGTGCCAGCAGCAAAATAGGTAGTTCAGGGCAAGAGCAGTTCTTC. The chain couples TRBV21-1 to TRBJ2-1; the table's D call, TRBD1, was not checked against the DNA. TRBV21-1 is classified as a pseudogene. The CDR3 consists of 15 residues.

The chain carries TRBV7-9 and TRBJ1-1, with D maybe TRBD1 (5 bases). V lost 4 bases to trimming and J lost 7 bases, with 13 bases between them. The CDR3 covers 13 residues. The germline gives CDR1 SEHNR, CDR2 FQNEAQ (reference sequence). The CDR3 reads CASSWLGAVEAFF. DNA for the CDR3: TGTGCCAGCAGCTGGCTCGGGGCGGTTGAAGCTTTCTTT.

V and J are TRBV5-6 and TRBJ2-1, with D possibly TRBD1 on 6 matching bases. Germline values: CDR1 SGHDT, CDR2 YYEEEE. Trimming removed 1 base from V and 3 bases from J, with 11 bases in between. CDR3 length: 15 residues. Here the CDR3 reads CASSLSTGVYNEQFF. The CDR3 region has the DNA TGTGCCAGCAGCTTGTCGACAGGCGTCTACAATGAGCAGTTCTTC.

This chain links TRBV10-3 with TRBJ2-7; TRBD2 aligns across 8 bases. The CDR3 totals 14 residues. The V gene end was trimmed by 10 bases and the J gene end by 5 bases; junction bases not matched to a gene: 13. Per the germline V gene, CDR1 is ENHRY and CDR2 is SYGVKD. The CDR3 DNA sequence: TGTGCCACCCACCGGGGGGGCGGAGAAGACGAGCAGTACTTC. Amino acid sequence: CATHRGGGEDEQYF.

This chain connects TRBV7-9 to TRBJ1-4, with D perhaps TRBD1 (5 bases). V was trimmed by 1 base and J by 5 bases, leaving 8 bases between them. CDR1 SEHNR and CDR2 FQNEAQ come from the germline V gene (reference sequence). The CDR3 consists of 14 residues. The CDR3 nucleotides are TGTGCCAGCAGCTTAGGACAGCGAAATGAAAAACTGTTTTTT. This encodes CASSLGQRNEKLFF.

DNA of the CDR3: TGTGCCAGCAGTCCCGACGGACTAGCGGGGACAGATACGCAGTATTTT. It encodes CASSPDGLAGTDTQYF. The chain carries TRBV28 and TRBJ2-3, with 12 positions matching TRBD2. The CDR3 extends over 16 amino acids. Germline V gene lookup returns CDR1 MDHEN and CDR2 SYDVKM. V shed 5 bases and J 3 bases; nucleotides not matched to a gene: 6.

The chain recombines TRBV6-1 with TRBJ2-5; no definite D call. Germline-derived CDR1 and CDR2 are MNHNS and SASEGT. V was shortened by 2 bases and J by 2 bases, with 9 bases between the two germline ends. This CDR3 comprises 14 residues. The chain's CDR3 is CASSELRKQETQYF. CDR3 bases: TGTGCCAGCAGTGAACTCCGGAAACAAGAGACCCAGTACTTC.

This chain uses TRBV5-1 with TRBJ2-1, with TRBD1 matching 7 bases. The junction had 6 bases not matched to a gene; V was cut back by 4 bases and J by 8 bases. This CDR3 contains 13 residues. The V gene's germline CDR1 is SGHRS and CDR2 YFSETQ. The CDR3 here is CASSVGQWHEQFF. The CDR3 DNA is TGCGCCAGCAGCGTGGGACAGTGGCATGAGCAGTTCTTC.

This clone was picked up a small number of times. V is TRBV18 and J is TRBJ2-2; 7 nucleotides align to TRBD1. The CDR3 has 16 residues. V lost 6 bases, J lost 1 base, and 8 bases stayed unmatched. Germline CDR1 KGHSH, CDR2 LQKENI. The DNA for the CDR3 is TGTGCCAGCTCGCGCACGGGACAGAAGAACACCGGGGAGCTGTTTTTT. It translates to CASSRTGQKNTGELFF.

This chain joins TRBV9 and TRBJ1-1; tentative D call: TRBD1 (5 bases). Trimming stripped 4 bases from V and 5 bases from J, with 15 bases between. Per germline, CDR1 SGDLS and CDR2 YYNGEE. This CDR3 has 14 amino acids. The CDR3 DNA is TGTGCCAGCAGCTCCGGGGGGAAGGTGACTGAAGCTTTCTTT. Translating gives CASSSGGKVTEAFF.

The rearrangement links TRBV5-1 to TRBJ2-2; 9 bases fit TRBD1. Germline-derived CDR1 and CDR2 are SGHRS and YFSETQ. Trimming took 2 bases from V and 4 from J; bases not matched to a gene: 3. This CDR3 contains 15 residues. CDR3 nucleotides: TGCGCCAGCAGCTTCGGGACAGGGTCCACCGGGGAGCTGTTTTTT. Protein: CASSFGTGSTGELFF. Together with reference TRBV5-1 and TRBJ2-2, the CDR3 gives the full variable domain: KAGVTQTPRYLIKTRGQQVTLSCSPISGHRSVSWYQQTPGQGLQFLFEYFSETQRNKGNFPGRFSGRQFSNSRSEMNVSTLELGDSALYLCASSFGTGSTGELFFGEGSRLTVL.

V usage is TRBV5-1 and J usage is TRBJ2-5, with TRBD2 as a possible D gene (5 bases). The CDR3 is 14 amino acids. CDR1 and CDR2 (germline): SGHRS, YFSETQ. The V and J ends lost 0 bases and 1 base respectively, with 7 bases between them. CDR3 nucleotide sequence: TGCGCCAGCAGCTTGGGCGAGGGCCAAGAGACCCAGTACTTC. Amino acid sequence: CASSLGEGQETQYF. Full variable domain (outside the CDR3, taken from reference TRBV5-1 and TRBJ2-5): KAGVTQTPRYLIKTRGQQVTLSCSPISGHRSVSWYQQTPGQGLQFLFEYFSETQRNKGNFPGRFSGRQFSNSRSEMNVSTLELGDSALYLCASSLGEGQETQYFGPGTRLLVL.

This chain links TRBV19 with TRBJ2-1, with D hard to call. The CDR3 is 13 amino acids. Trimming took off 5 bases at V and 5 bases at J, with 10 bases between the two ends. The germline V gene encodes CDR1 LNHDA and CDR2 SQIVND (reference sequence). This CDR3 is CASSQGPNNEQFF. CDR3 bases: TGTGCCAGTAGTCAAGGACCCAACAATGAGCAGTTCTTC.

The V and J genes are TRBV30 and TRBJ2-3; weak D call: TRBD2 (5 bases). Germline-derived CDR1 and CDR2 are GTSNPN and SVGIG (reference sequence). This CDR3 has 15 residues. V dropped 5 bases and J dropped 2 bases, with 17 bases sitting between them. The CDR3 loop is CAWDGLNSFTDTQYF. The CDR3 DNA reads TGTGCCTGGGACGGACTTAACTCATTCACAGATACGCAGTATTTT.

This clone is medium-sized in the sample. V is TRBV16 and J is TRBJ2-1; the D is unclear. From germline, CDR1 is KGHSY and CDR2 FQNENV. The ends were cut back, 2 bases at V and 0 bases at J, with 8 bases in the middle. CDR3 size: 15 residues. CDR3 bases: TGTGCCAGCAGCCAAGGCAGCGACTCCTACAATGAGCAGTTCTTC. It is translated as CASSQGSDSYNEQFF.

This clone occurred once. The genes are TRBV6-6 and TRBJ1-1; D unclear. The CDR3 totals 13 residues. From germline, CDR1 is MNHNY and CDR2 SVGAGI (reference sequence). V was pared by 4 bases and J by 1 base, with 7 bases between. This CDR3 reads CASSFRKNTEAFF. CDR3 in DNA: TGTGCCAGCAGTTTCCGGAAGAACACTGAAGCTTTCTTT.

The genes are TRBV11-2 and TRBJ2-7, with D perhaps TRBD1 (7 bases). Trimming left V 6 bases short and J 2 bases short, with 17 bases between. CDR1 and CDR2 from the germline V gene are SGHAT and FQNNGV. The CDR3 extends over 15 amino acids. CDR3 amino acids: CASSLSGGQTYEQYF. In DNA, the CDR3 is TGTGCCAGCAGTCTTTCCGGGGGACAGACCTACGAGCAGTACTTC.

The chain couples TRBV18 to TRBJ1-3, with 7 bases that match TRBD1. The CDR3 is 16 amino acids. CDR1 and CDR2 from the germline V gene are KGHSH and LQKENI. J gave up 0 bases and V 6 bases, and 8 bases lay outside the gene matches. The CDR3 coding sequence is TGTGCCAGCTCGCTGGGACAGCCGAGCTCTGGAAACACCATATATTTT. Amino acid sequence: CASSLGQPSSGNTIYF.